This T cell receptor (beta chain) was profiled in a study of blood T cell repertoires in COVID-19. Looking at the study overall: Collection of acute and convalescent COVID-19 samples took place in the United States, Italy and Spain. PBMCs, B-cell-depleted T cells, or T cells were the source of the cDNA or gDNA that made up the material.

The CDR3 loop spans 12 amino acids. V was cut by 0 bases and J by 8 bases, with 5 bases left in between. Germline V gives CDR1 SEHNR, CDR2 FQNEAQ (reference sequence). In the authors' workflow: Nucleated cell counts were estimated from reference gene primer amplification. The data were produced by immunoSEQ multiplex PCR, yet TCRdb's version contains in-frame clones alone and is incomplete. The V and J calls and clone size come from that table; D and trimming were worked out from the DNA. This table has about 120,000 clones, around 81% appearing once. The receptor's source is a woman aged 45-65 years with acute or convalescent COVID-19. The chain recombines TRBV7-9 with TRBJ2-1; D unclear. Sequencing used peripheral blood. CDR3 protein: CASSLASYEQFF. Written as DNA, the CDR3 is TGTGCCAGCAGCTTAGCCTCTTATGAGCAGTTCTTC.